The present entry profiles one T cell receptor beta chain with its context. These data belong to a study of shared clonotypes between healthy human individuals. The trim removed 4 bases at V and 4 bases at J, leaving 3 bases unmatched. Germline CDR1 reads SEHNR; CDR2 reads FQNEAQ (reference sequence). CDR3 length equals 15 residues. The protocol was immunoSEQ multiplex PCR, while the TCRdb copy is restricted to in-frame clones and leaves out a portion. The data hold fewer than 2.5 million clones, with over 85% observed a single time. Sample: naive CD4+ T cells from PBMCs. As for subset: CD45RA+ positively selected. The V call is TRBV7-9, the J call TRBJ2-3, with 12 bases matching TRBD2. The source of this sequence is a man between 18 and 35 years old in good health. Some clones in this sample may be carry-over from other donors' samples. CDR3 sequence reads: CASSWTSGKADTQYF. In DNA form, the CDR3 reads TGTGCCAGCAGCTGGACTAGCGGGAAAGCAGATACGCAGTATTTT.